These 18 T cell receptor beta chains originate from one sample sequenced in a study of beta chain features in type 1 diabetes. Study results and caveats: Among patients with Type 1 diabetes, TCRB CDR3s were moderately but significantly shorter in every one of the four CD4+ subsets.

Their cognate antigens are unknown. The sequenced template was cDNA made from the entire isolated RNA. Produced via immunoSEQ multiplex PCR; TCRdb's table is partial and in-frame only. The sample holds 150,000 to 200,000 clones, less than 10% seen once. Specimen: central memory CD4+ T cells from blood. These receptors all come from a man in his late teens or twenties with type 1 diabetes.

This clone was found many times. V gene TRBV2 combines with J gene TRBJ1-5; TRBD1 matches at 8 bases. CDR1 SNHLY and CDR2 FYNNEI come from the germline V gene. The V gene end was trimmed by 7 bases and the J gene end by 3 bases; junction bases not matched to a gene: 5. CDR3 size: 14 residues. The CDR3 loop reads CASMQDRANQPQHF. The CDR3 nucleotides are TGTGCCAGCATGCAGGACAGGGCCAATCAGCCCCAGCATTTT.

This clone was found a few times. The chain employs TRBV9 and TRBJ2-1, with TRBD2 as a possible D gene (5 bases). The germline CDR1 and CDR2 sequences are SGDLS and YYNGEE. The CDR3 consists of 15 residues. V shed 0 bases and J shed 6 bases, with 13 bases lying between them. The CDR3 DNA sequence: TGTGCCAGCAGCGTAGGCGCTAGCTCAGCCAATGAGCAGTTCTTC. Translated, it gives CASSVGASSANEQFF.

In regard to this clone: A clone one base away is much larger, so this may be a read error. In the same sample, other DNA sequences code for this CDR3. The rearrangement links TRBV7-2 to TRBJ2-2; 7 nucleotides agree with TRBD2. This CDR3 region has 14 residues. Per the germline V gene, CDR1 is SGHTA and CDR2 is FQGNSA. V shed 4 bases and J 1 base; nucleotides not matched to a gene: 0. The CDR3 region has the DNA TGTGCCAGCAGCTCTAGCGGGAACACCGGGGAGCTGTTTTTT. This gives the protein CASSSSGNTGELFF.

The chain recombines TRBV18 with TRBJ1-1; 8 positions agree with TRBD1. From germline, CDR1 is KGHSH and CDR2 LQKENI. The CDR3 has 16 amino acids. The ends lost 4 bases at V and 0 bases at J; junction bases unmatched: 7. CDR3 bases: TGTGCCAGCTCACGGGTCGGACAGGGCATGAACACTGAAGCTTTCTTT. Protein: CASSRVGQGMNTEAFF.

This chain uses TRBV7-9 with TRBJ2-7; D may be TRBD2 (7 bases). The CDR3 length is 15 residues. V was pared by 4 bases and J by 6 bases, with 19 bases between. Germline loops: CDR1 SEHNR, CDR2 FQNEAQ (reference sequence). The CDR3 protein is CASSWGGGPLIEQYF. The CDR3 DNA is TGTGCCAGCAGCTGGGGGGGCGGTCCCCTGATCGAGCAGTACTTC.

This chain uses TRBV5-6 with TRBJ2-7; D not resolved. CDR3 length equals 13 residues. Per germline, CDR1 SGHDT and CDR2 YYEEEE. The V end was cut by 0 bases, the J end by 7 bases, with 11 bases between. CDR3 amino acids: CASSLGAAREQYF. Written as DNA, the CDR3 is TGTGCCAGCAGCTTGGGGGCAGCCAGGGAGCAGTACTTC.

V usage is TRBV7-2 and J usage is TRBJ2-7; TRBD1 agrees at 10 bases. V dropped 5 bases and J dropped 2; count of bases not matched to a gene: 3. Per the germline V gene, CDR1 is SGHTA and CDR2 is FQGNSA. This CDR3 is 14 amino acids long. The CDR3 sequence: CASSRDRGTYEQYF. DNA for the CDR3: TGTGCCAGCAGCCGGGACAGGGGAACCTACGAGCAGTACTTC. Full variable domain (rest looked up from reference TRBV7-2 and TRBJ2-7): GAGVSQSPSNKVTEKGKDVELRCDPISGHTALYWYRQSLGQGLEFLIYFQGNSAPDKSGLPSDRFSAERTGGSVSTLTIQRTQQEDSAVYLCASSRDRGTYEQYFGPGTRLTVT.

This clone showed up just a few times. The V gene is TRBV11-2, the J gene TRBJ2-1; a weak D match, TRBD2 (6 bases). V lost 1 base and J lost 6, with 13 bases in between. Germline V gene data show CDR1 as SGHAT and CDR2 as FQNNGV. The CDR3 has 15 amino acids. The CDR3 region is CASSLGRAGSNEQFF. Here the CDR3 DNA reads TGTGCCAGCAGCTTAGGCAGGGCGGGGTCCAATGAGCAGTTCTTC.

Details on this clone: Other nucleotide sequences from this sample produce the same CDR3. The V gene is TRBV5-1, the J gene TRBJ2-7, with 7 bases lining up with TRBD1. J gave up 3 bases and V 0 bases, and 3 bases lay outside the gene matches. Per germline, CDR1 SGHRS and CDR2 YFSETQ. This CDR3 comprises 14 residues. CDR3 in amino acids: CASSLVGDSYEQYF. CDR3 nucleotides: TGCGCCAGCAGCTTGGTAGGGGACAGCTACGAGCAGTACTTC. Drawing the rest from reference TRBV5-1 and TRBJ2-7, the complete variable domain is KAGVTQTPRYLIKTRGQQVTLSCSPISGHRSVSWYQQTPGQGLQFLFEYFSETQRNKGNFPGRFSGRQFSNSRSEMNVSTLELGDSALYLCASSLVGDSYEQYFGPGTRLTVT.

The CDR3 region has the DNA TGTGCCAGCACAGGGTACTACGAGCAGTACTTC. Protein: CASTGYYEQYF. V and J are TRBV25-1 and TRBJ2-7; D might be TRBD1 (5 bases). This CDR3 comprises 11 residues. V shed 7 bases and J shed 3 bases, with 7 bases lying between them. Germline loops: CDR1 MGHDK, CDR2 SYGVNS.

A word on this clone: Other DNA variants within this sample encode the same CDR3. This chain joins TRBV18 and TRBJ2-7; D perhaps matches TRBD2 (6 bases). In germline, CDR1 is KGHSH, CDR2 LQKENI. The V end lost 3 bases, the J end lost 3 bases, and 12 bases lay between the germline ends. CDR3 length: 14 residues. The CDR3 reads CASSPGGGGYEQYF. CDR3 DNA sequence: TGTGCCAGCTCACCGGGGGGAGGCGGCTACGAGCAGTACTTC.

V and J are TRBV15 and TRBJ1-2, with TRBD1 as a possible D gene (5 bases). This CDR3 contains 17 residues. V lost 6 bases, J lost 3 bases, and 23 bases lay in between. Germline assignment: CDR1 LNHNV and CDR2 YYDKDF (reference sequence). The CDR3 spells CATRDGAPRDADYGYTF. The CDR3 bases are TGTGCCACCAGGGACGGCGCCCCCAGGGATGCAGACTATGGCTACACCTTC.

This chain joins TRBV7-2 and TRBJ2-7; 8 bases agree with TRBD1. J lost 5 bases, V lost 5 bases, and 11 bases had no gene match. Germline loops: CDR1 SGHTA, CDR2 FQGNSA. The CDR3 totals 15 residues. The CDR3 DNA follows: TGTGCCAGCAGCCTATACCAGGGGGCGCTTAACGAGCAGTACTTC. Amino acid sequence: CASSLYQGALNEQYF.

This clone was recorded at least ten times. The CDR3 coding sequence is TGTGCCAGCAGCTTGGGGACTAGGGAGTACGAGCAGTACTTC. It codes for CASSLGTREYEQYF. The V call is TRBV5-4, the J call TRBJ2-7, with 7 bases that match TRBD2. The CDR3 consists of 14 residues. Germline values: CDR1 SGHNT, CDR2 YYREEE (reference sequence). With V trimmed by 0 bases and J by 4 bases, 4 bases remained unmatched.

The chain uses TRBV28 and TRBJ2-7; weak D call: TRBD2 (6 bases). The germline CDR1 and CDR2 sequences are MDHEN and SYDVKM. V was trimmed by 7 bases and J by 3 bases, leaving 10 bases between them. The CDR3 covers 12 residues. The CDR3 protein is CASTGVNYEQYF. The CDR3 nucleotides read TGTGCCAGCACGGGAGTTAACTACGAGCAGTACTTC.

V gene TRBV6-5 combines with J gene TRBJ2-1; TRBD2 aligns across 13 bases. The germline V gene encodes CDR1 MNHEY and CDR2 SVGAGI. With 1 base clipped from V and 8 bases from J, the junction kept 5 bases outside the gene matches. This CDR3 comprises 16 residues. The CDR3 here is CASSYLLAGGVDEQFF. In DNA, the CDR3 is TGTGCCAGCAGTTACTTACTAGCGGGAGGGGTTGATGAGCAGTTCTTC.

This clone was recorded at least ten times. V is TRBV28 and J is TRBJ2-7, with 8 bases identical to TRBD2. The CDR3 length is 14 residues. The V gene's germline CDR1 is MDHEN and CDR2 SYDVKM. After removal of 5 bases from V and 3 bases from J, the junction contained 6 bases not matched to a gene. CDR3 sequence reads: CASSRGGLGYEQYF. The CDR3 bases are TGTGCCAGCAGTCGGGGGGGCCTCGGCTACGAGCAGTACTTC. The full variable domain, with the rest looked up from reference TRBV28 and TRBJ2-7, is DVKVTQSSRYLVKRTGEKVFLECVQDMDHENMFWYRQDPGLGLRLIYFSYDVKMKEKGDIPEGYSVSREKKERFSLILESASTNQTSMYLCASSRGGLGYEQYFGPGTRLTVT.

This clone has just a few counts. This sequence joins TRBV5-1 and TRBJ2-1, with D perhaps TRBD1 (5 bases). The CDR3 runs to 15 residues. CDR1 SGHRS and CDR2 YFSETQ come from the germline V gene. Trimming removed 1 base from V and 8 bases from J, with 16 bases in between. CDR3 DNA: TGCGCCAGCAGCTTGATGGTGGGGCAGGTTGATGAGCAGTTCTTC. Encoded protein: CASSLMVGQVDEQFF. The full variable domain, completed using reference TRBV5-1 and TRBJ2-1, is KAGVTQTPRYLIKTRGQQVTLSCSPISGHRSVSWYQQTPGQGLQFLFEYFSETQRNKGNFPGRFSGRQFSNSRSEMNVSTLELGDSALYLCASSLMVGQVDEQFFGPGTRLTVL.